This TCR beta chain was retrieved from a study of blood T cells in healthy people across ages. The CDR3 has 18 amino acids. Germline CDR1 reads MNHEY; CDR2 reads SVGAGI. Primers used in a second PCR of roughly 6 to 12 cycles were a sample-barcoded 5' primer and a J-beta primer mix. Each cDNA molecule received a tag from a template-switch adaptor that had 12 random nucleotides. Each CDR3 protein gets one entry after TCRdb re-called the 5' RACE reads with MiXCR. The sample lists about 1 million distinct CDR3 sequences, 40% to 50% occurring once. Each of the donors had ten milliliters of peripheral blood drawn into EDTA-treated Vacutainer tubes. Per-sample PBMC isolation yielded at least 7 million cells. A word on this clonotype: One end of the junction does not line up with germline, which may come from a read error.

The source of this sequence is a woman aged 55-75 years in good health. J is TRBJ1-6 and V is TRBV6-5; D gene uncertain. Input material: blood. CDR3 protein: CAISWFPGKSSYNSPLHF. CDR3 nucleotide sequence: TGTGCCATCAGTTGGTTTCCAGGCAAGAGCTCCTATAATTCGCCCCTCCACTTT.